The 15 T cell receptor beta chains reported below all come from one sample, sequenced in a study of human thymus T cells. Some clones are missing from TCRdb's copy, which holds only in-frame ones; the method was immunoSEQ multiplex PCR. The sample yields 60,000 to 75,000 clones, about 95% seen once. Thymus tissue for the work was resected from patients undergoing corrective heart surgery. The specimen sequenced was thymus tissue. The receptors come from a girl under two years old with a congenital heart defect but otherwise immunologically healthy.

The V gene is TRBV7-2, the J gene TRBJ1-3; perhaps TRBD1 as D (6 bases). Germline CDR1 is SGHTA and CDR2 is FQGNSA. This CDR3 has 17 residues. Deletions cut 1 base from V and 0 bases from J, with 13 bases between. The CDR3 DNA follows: TGTGCCAGCAGCTTAGGAGCTAGGGGGTACTCTGGAAACACCATATATTTT. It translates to CASSLGARGYSGNTIYF.

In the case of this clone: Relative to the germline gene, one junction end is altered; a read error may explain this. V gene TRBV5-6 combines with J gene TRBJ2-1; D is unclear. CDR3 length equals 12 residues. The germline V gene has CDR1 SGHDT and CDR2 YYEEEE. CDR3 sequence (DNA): TGTGCCAGCTGTTCCCAATACACTGAGCAGTTCTTC. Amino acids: CASCSQYTEQFF.

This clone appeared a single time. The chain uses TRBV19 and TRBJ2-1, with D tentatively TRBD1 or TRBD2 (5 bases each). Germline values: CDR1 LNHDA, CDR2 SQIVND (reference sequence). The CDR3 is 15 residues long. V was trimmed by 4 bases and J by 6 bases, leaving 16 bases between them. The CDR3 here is CASSTSTGGANEQFF. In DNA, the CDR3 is TGTGCCAGTAGTACTAGCACGGGTGGGGCCAATGAGCAGTTCTTC.

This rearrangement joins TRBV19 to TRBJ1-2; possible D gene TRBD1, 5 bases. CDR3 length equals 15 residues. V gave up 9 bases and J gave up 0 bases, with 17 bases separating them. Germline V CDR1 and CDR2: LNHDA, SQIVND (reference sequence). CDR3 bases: TGTGCCAGACTGGGGGAGGCAGCTACTAACTATGGCTACACCTTC. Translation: CARLGEAATNYGYTF.

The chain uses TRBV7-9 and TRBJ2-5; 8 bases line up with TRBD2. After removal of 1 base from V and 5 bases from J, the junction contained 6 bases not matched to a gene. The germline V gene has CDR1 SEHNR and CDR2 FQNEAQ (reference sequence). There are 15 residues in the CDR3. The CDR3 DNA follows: TGTGCCAGCAGCTTAGACCCAGCGGGAGCGGAGACCCAGTACTTC. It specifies CASSLDPAGAETQYF. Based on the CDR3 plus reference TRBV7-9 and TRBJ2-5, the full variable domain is DTGVSQNPRHKITKRGQNVTFRCDPISEHNRLYWYRQTLGQGPEFLTYFQNEAQLEKSRLLSDRFSAERPKGSFSTLEIQRTEQGDSAMYLCASSLDPAGAETQYFGPGTRLLVL.

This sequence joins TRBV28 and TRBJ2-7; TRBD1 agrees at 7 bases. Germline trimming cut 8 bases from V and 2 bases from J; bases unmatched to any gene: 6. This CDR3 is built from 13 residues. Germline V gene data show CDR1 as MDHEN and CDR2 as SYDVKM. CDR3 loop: CASGTTGTYEQYF. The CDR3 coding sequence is TGTGCCAGCGGGACGACAGGGACCTACGAGCAGTACTTC.

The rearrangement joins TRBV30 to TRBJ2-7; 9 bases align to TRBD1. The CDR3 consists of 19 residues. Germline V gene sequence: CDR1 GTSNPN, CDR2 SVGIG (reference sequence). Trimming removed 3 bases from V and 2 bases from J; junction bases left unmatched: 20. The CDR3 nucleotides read TGTGCCTGGAGGGAAAGGTTGGGACAGGGACCCCTCCCCACCTACGAGCAGTACTTC. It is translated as CAWRERLGQGPLPTYEQYF.

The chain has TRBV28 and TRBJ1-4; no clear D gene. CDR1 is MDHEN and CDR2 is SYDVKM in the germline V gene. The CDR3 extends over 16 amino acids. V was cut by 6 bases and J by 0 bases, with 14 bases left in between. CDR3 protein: CASRYKLDATNEKLFF. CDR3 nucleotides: TGTGCCAGCAGGTATAAGCTGGATGCAACTAATGAAAAACTGTTTTTT.

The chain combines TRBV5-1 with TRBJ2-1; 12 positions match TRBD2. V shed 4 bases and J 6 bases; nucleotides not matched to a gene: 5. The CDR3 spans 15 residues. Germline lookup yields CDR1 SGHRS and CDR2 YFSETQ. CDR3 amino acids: CASSPGTSGFNEQFF. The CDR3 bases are TGCGCCAGCAGCCCCGGGACTAGCGGGTTCAATGAGCAGTTCTTC. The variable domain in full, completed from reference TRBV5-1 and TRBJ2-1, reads KAGVTQTPRYLIKTRGQQVTLSCSPISGHRSVSWYQQTPGQGLQFLFEYFSETQRNKGNFPGRFSGRQFSNSRSEMNVSTLELGDSALYLCASSPGTSGFNEQFFGPGTRLTVL.

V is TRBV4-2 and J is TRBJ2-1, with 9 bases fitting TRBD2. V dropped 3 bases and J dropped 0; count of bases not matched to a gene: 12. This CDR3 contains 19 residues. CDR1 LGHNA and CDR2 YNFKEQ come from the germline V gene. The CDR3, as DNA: TGTGCCAGCAGCCAGAACGAAAGAATTAGCGGGAGCTCCTACAATGAGCAGTTCTTC. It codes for CASSQNERISGSSYNEQFF.

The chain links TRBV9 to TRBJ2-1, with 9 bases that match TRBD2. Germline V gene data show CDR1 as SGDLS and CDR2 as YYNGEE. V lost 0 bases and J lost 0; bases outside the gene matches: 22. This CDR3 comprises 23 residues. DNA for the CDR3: TGTGCCAGCAGCGTAGGCCCCTTAAAGCCGGGACTAGCATCGGGGAGCTCCTACAATGAGCAGTTCTTC. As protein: CASSVGPLKPGLASGSSYNEQFF.

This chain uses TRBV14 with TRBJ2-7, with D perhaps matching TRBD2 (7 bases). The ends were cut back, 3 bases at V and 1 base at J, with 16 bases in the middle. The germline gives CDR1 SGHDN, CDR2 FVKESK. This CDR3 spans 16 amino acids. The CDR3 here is CASSHGRGRGSYEQYF. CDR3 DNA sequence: TGTGCCAGCAGCCATGGAAGGGGGAGGGGGTCCTACGAGCAGTACTTC.

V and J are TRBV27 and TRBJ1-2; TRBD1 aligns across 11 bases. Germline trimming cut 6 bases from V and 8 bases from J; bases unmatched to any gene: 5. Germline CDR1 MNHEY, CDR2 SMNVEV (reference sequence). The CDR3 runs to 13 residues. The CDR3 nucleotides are TGTGCCAGCAGATCGGACAGGGGGCAAGGCTACACCTTC. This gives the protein CASRSDRGQGYTF.

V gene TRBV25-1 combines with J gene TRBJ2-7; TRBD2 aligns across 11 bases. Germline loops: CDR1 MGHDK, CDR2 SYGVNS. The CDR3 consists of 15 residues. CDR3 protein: CSSKGTSGSSYEQYF. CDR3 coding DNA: TGTTCCTCCAAAGGGACTAGCGGCAGCTCCTACGAGCAGTACTTC.

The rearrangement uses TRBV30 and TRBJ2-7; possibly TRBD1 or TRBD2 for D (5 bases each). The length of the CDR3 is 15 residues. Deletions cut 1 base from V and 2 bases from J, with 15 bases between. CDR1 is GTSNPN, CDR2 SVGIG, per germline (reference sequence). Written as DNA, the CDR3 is TGTGCCTGGAGTGACCCCCCCGGGGCGGCCTACGAGCAGTACTTC. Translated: CAWSDPPGAAYEQYF.